This T cell receptor beta chain is from a study of post-analysis software for immune sequencing data. Study summary: Some patients lacked subtype; others had relapsing-remitting, secondary progressive or progressive-relapsing disease. Study observations and caveats: Compared with controls, patients showed significantly lower normalized Chao1 diversity. Five or six TRBV segments, TRBV5-6, TRBV5-1 and TRBV20-1 among them, were found more frequent in patients than controls. Samples from one preparation batch, clustered by F measure, grouped strongly together.

V gave up 3 bases and J gave up 8 bases, with 10 bases separating them. The CDR3 is 12 residues long. From germline, CDR1 is DFQATT and CDR2 SNEGSKA (reference sequence). cDNA libraries of TCR beta carried unique molecular identifiers. T cells numbering about 0.85 to 11 million gave rise to 500,000 to 600,000 cDNA molecules. TCRdb reprocessed the PCR reads via MiXCR and lists one record per CDR3 protein. The sample lists roughly 540,000 distinct CDR3 sequences, around a third seen once, with 4.5% to 7.5% in the top ten. In the case of this clonotype: Its antigen is still unknown.

The chain uses TRBV20-1 and TRBJ1-4, with D uncertain. Sample: blood. The source is a girl under 18 with multiple sclerosis. The CDR3 DNA is TGCAGTGCTAGTGAGGATCCAGAAAAACTGTTTTTT. Amino acid sequence: CSASEDPEKLFF.